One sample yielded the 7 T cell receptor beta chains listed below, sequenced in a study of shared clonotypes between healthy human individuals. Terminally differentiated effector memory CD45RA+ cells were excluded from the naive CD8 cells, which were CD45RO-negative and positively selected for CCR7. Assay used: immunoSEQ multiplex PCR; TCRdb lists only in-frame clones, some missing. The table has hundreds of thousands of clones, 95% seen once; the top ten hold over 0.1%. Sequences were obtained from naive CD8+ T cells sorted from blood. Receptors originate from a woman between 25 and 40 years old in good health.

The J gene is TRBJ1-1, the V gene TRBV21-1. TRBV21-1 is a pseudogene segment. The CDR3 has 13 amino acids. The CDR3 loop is CASSKVREPEAFF. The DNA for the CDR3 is TGTGCCAGCAGCAAAGTTCGGGAACCAGAAGCTTTCTTT.

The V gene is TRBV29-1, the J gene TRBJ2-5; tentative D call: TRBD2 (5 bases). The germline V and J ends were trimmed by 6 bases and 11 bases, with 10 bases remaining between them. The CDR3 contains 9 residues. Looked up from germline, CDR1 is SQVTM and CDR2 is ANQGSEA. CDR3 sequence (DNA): TGCAGCGTGTCGAGGGAGCAGTACTTC. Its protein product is CSVSREQYF.

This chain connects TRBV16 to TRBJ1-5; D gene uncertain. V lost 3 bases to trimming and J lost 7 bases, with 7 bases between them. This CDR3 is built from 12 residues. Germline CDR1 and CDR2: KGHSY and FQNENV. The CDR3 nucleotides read TGTGCCAGCAGCCATCCCGGCCAGCCCCAGCATTTT. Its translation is CASSHPGQPQHF.

The CDR3 sequence is CASSFRTSGNEQFF. CDR3 coding DNA: TGTGCCAGCAGTTTTCGGACTAGCGGCAATGAGCAGTTCTTC. This chain connects TRBV27 to TRBJ2-1, with TRBD2 identical over 10 bases. This CDR3 contains 14 residues. Germline CDR1 and CDR2: MNHEY and SMNVEV (reference sequence). J gave up 6 bases and V 3 bases, and 2 bases lay outside the gene matches.

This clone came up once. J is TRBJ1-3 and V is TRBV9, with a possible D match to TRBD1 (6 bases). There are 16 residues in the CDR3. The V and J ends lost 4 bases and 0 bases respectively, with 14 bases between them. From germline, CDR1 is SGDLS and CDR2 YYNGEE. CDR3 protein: CASSSTGWGSGNTIYF. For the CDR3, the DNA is TGTGCCAGCAGCTCCACAGGGTGGGGCTCTGGAAACACCATATATTTT.

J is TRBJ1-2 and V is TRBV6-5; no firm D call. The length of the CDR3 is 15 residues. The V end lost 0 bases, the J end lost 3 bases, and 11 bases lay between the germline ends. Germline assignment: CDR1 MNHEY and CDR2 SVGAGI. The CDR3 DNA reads TGTGCCAGCAGTTACTCGTCAGTCTATCACTATGGCTACACCTTC. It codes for CASSYSSVYHYGYTF.

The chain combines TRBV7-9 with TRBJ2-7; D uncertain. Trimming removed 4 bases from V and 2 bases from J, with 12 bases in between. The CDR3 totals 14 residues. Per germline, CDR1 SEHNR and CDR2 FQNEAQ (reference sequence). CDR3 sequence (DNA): TGTGCCAGCAGCTCGGACCGTGTAACCTACGAGCAGTACTTC. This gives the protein CASSSDRVTYEQYF.